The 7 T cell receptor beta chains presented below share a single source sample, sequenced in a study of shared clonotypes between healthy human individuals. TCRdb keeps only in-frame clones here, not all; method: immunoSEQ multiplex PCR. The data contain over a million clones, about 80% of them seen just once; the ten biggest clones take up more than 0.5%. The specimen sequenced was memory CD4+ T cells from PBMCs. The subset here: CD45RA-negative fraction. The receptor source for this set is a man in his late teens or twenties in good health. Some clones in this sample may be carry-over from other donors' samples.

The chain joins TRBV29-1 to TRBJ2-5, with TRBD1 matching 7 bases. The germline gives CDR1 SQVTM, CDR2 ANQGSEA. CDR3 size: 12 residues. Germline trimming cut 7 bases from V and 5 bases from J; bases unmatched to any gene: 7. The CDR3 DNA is TGCAGCGCACTGACAGGGCCGGAGACCCAGTACTTC. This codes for CSALTGPETQYF.

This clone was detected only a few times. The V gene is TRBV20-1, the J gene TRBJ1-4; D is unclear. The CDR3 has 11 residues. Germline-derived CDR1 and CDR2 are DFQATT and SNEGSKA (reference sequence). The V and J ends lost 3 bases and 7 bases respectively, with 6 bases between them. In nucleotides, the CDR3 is TGCAGTGCTAGCCCAAGTGAAAAACTGTTTTTT. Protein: CSASPSEKLFF.

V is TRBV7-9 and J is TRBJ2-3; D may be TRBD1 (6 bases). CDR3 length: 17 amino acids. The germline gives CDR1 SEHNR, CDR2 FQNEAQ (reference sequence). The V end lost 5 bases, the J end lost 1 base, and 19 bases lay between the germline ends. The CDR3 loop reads CASSQEVSAGGTDTQYF. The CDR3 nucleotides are TGTGCCAGCAGCCAAGAGGTTTCGGCAGGGGGCACAGATACGCAGTATTTT. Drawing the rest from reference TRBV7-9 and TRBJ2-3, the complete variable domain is DTGVSQNPRHKITKRGQNVTFRCDPISEHNRLYWYRQTLGQGPEFLTYFQNEAQLEKSRLLSDRFSAERPKGSFSTLEIQRTEQGDSAMYLCASSQEVSAGGTDTQYFGPGTRLTVL.

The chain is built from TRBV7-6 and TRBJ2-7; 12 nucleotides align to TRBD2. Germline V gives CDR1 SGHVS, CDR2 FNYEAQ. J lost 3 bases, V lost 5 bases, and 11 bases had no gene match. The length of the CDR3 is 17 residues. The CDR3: CASSRRRLAGEGYEQYF. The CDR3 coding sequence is TGTGCCAGCAGCCGAAGGAGACTAGCGGGAGAAGGCTACGAGCAGTACTTC.

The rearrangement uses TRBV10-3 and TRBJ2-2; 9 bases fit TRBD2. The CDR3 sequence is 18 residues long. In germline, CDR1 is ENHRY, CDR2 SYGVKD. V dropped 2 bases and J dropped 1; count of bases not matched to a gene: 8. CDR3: CAISEPKGTSRNTGELFF. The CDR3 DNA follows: TGTGCCATCAGTGAGCCGAAAGGGACTAGCCGGAACACCGGGGAGCTGTTTTTT.

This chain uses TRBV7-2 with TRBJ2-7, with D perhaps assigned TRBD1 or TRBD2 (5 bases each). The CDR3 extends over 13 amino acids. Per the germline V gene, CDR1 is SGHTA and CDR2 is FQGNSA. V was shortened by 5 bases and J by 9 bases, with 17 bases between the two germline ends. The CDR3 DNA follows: TGTGCCAGCAGCCTCCTCATTGGGACGGCGCAGTACTTC. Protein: CASSLLIGTAQYF.

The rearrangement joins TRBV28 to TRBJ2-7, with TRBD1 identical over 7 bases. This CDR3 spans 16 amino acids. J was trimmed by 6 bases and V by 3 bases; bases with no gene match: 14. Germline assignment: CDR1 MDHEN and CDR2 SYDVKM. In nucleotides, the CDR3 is TGTGCCAGCAGTTTTACCTTGGGGCAGGGGGAAGTCGAGCAGTACTTC. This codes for CASSFTLGQGEVEQYF.